These 30 T cell receptor beta chains were all obtained from the same sample, sequenced in a study of T cell responses to AZD1222 COVID-19 vaccine. The method was immunoSEQ multiplex PCR; TCRdb's version includes in-frame clones alone and lacks a portion of them. The sample carries about 100,000 clones, about 87% recorded once. The sample consisted of peripheral blood, taken on day 0 of AZD1222 vaccination. These receptors all come from an adult in good health.

The chain links TRBV27 to TRBJ2-1; 8 bases are a match to TRBD2. Germline V gene lookup returns CDR1 MNHEY and CDR2 SMNVEV (reference sequence). V was clipped by 4 bases and J by 4 bases; unmatched bases: 9. The CDR3 is 16 amino acids. In nucleotides, the CDR3 is TGTGCCAGCAGTTCCTCCTCGACTAGCGAGTACAATGAGCAGTTCTTC. Translated, it gives CASSSSSTSEYNEQFF.

This sequence joins TRBV11-3 and TRBJ2-4; D possibly corresponds to TRBD1 (6 bases). This CDR3 spans 14 amino acids. CDR1 SGHNT and CDR2 YENEEA come from the germline V gene. Trimming removed 5 bases at V and 10 bases at J, with 18 bases between. The CDR3 nucleotides are TGTGCCAGCAGCCTATACCCCGGGACACCTATTCAGTACTTC. It translates to CASSLYPGTPIQYF.

CDR3 in DNA: TGTGCCAGCAGCTTAGCGCCGAGAGGGAAAACTTCCTACGAGCAGTACTTC. Protein product: CASSLAPRGKTSYEQYF. The chain has TRBV7-8 and TRBJ2-7; tentatively, D is TRBD2 (5 bases). This CDR3 comprises 17 residues. Looked up from germline, CDR1 is SGHVS and CDR2 is FQNEAQ. V was clipped by 0 bases and J by 1 base, with 16 bases between them.

The chain has TRBV14 and TRBJ1-2; 7 bases are shared with TRBD1. V shed 3 bases and J 8 bases; nucleotides not matched to a gene: 12. This CDR3 region has 15 residues. Germline lookup yields CDR1 SGHDN and CDR2 FVKESK. The CDR3 here is CASSQALDRARGYTF. CDR3 bases: TGTGCCAGCAGCCAGGCGTTAGACAGGGCGAGAGGCTACACCTTC.

This clone was found a few times. The chain carries TRBV9 and TRBJ1-5; possibly TRBD1 for D (6 bases). The CDR3 consists of 15 residues. Trimming cost V 0 bases and J 7 bases, with 14 bases left between them. CDR1 and CDR2 (germline): SGDLS, YYNGEE. CDR3 bases: TGTGCCAGCAGCGTAGGCGCGGGGGCGGGCCAGCCCCAGCATTTT. This gives the protein CASSVGAGAGQPQHF. Filled out from reference TRBV9 and TRBJ1-5, the complete variable domain reads DSGVTQTPKHLITATGQRVTLRCSPRSGDLSVYWYQQSLDQGLQFLIQYYNGEERAKGNILERFSAQQFPDLHSELNLSSLELGDSALYFCASSVGAGAGQPQHFGDGTRLSIL.

The rearrangement links TRBV7-2 to TRBJ1-3; the D is unclear. This CDR3 is built from 16 residues. Trimming removed 3 bases from V and 2 bases from J, with 14 bases in between. Germline V gene data show CDR1 as SGHTA and CDR2 as FQGNSA. Here the CDR3 reads CASSFSPDVPGNTIYF. CDR3 nucleotides: TGTGCCAGCAGCTTCTCCCCGGACGTTCCTGGAAACACCATATATTTT.

In its sample, this clone was seen once. The rearrangement uses TRBV6-1 and TRBJ2-7; the D gene could be TRBD1 or TRBD2 (6 bases each). Germline V gene lookup returns CDR1 MNHNS and CDR2 SASEGT. Trimming removed 3 bases at V and 7 bases at J, with 16 bases between. There are 14 residues in the CDR3. The CDR3 DNA follows: TGTGCCAGCAGTGAGCGGAGGGGGGCTTCTGAGCAGTACTTC. It codes for CASSERRGASEQYF.

This sequence joins TRBV28 and TRBJ1-6, with TRBD1 identical over 8 bases. This CDR3 spans 15 amino acids. Losses at the gene ends were 5 bases for V and 5 bases for J; bases not matched to a gene: 5. The germline gives CDR1 MDHEN, CDR2 SYDVKM. The CDR3 spells CASSPMDRDNSPLHF. The CDR3 DNA follows: TGTGCCAGCAGTCCCATGGACAGGGATAATTCACCCCTCCACTTT.

The chain uses TRBV6-5 and TRBJ1-1, with 11 bases lining up with TRBD1. The CDR3 runs 15 residues. V dropped 4 bases and J dropped 4; count of bases not matched to a gene: 5. In germline, CDR1 is MNHEY, CDR2 SVGAGI. Written as DNA, the CDR3 is TGTGCCAGCAGTTGGGGGACAGGGGGGGCCACTGAAGCTTTCTTT. This translates into CASSWGTGGATEAFF.

The chain couples TRBV6-1 to TRBJ2-7; D is possibly TRBD1 or TRBD2 (7 bases each). V was trimmed by 2 bases and J by 2 bases, leaving 10 bases between them. Per the germline V gene, CDR1 is MNHNS and CDR2 is SASEGT. This CDR3 has 14 residues. The CDR3 protein is CASSESGGAYEQYF. CDR3 DNA: TGTGCCAGCAGTGAATCAGGGGGGGCCTACGAGCAGTACTTC.

The chain joins TRBV7-9 to TRBJ1-5; D not resolved. The CDR3 consists of 13 residues. Germline-derived CDR1 and CDR2 are SEHNR and FQNEAQ (reference sequence). V lost 1 base and J lost 9, with 10 bases in between. The CDR3 here is CASSLDGPLPQHF. The CDR3 coding sequence is TGTGCCAGCAGCTTAGATGGGCCCCTGCCCCAGCATTTT.

This clone turned up a few times. This chain joins TRBV7-2 and TRBJ2-7, with D maybe TRBD2 (7 bases). The CDR3 has 14 amino acids. The germline V and J ends were trimmed by 3 bases and 4 bases, with 13 bases remaining between them. Germline V CDR1 and CDR2: SGHTA, FQGNSA. The CDR3 DNA reads TGTGCCAGCAGCTTCCTCGGGGGGCCTTACGAGCAGTACTTC. Translating it yields CASSFLGGPYEQYF. The variable domain in full, completed from reference TRBV7-2 and TRBJ2-7, reads GAGVSQSPSNKVTEKGKDVELRCDPISGHTALYWYRQSLGQGLEFLIYFQGNSAPDKSGLPSDRFSAERTGGSVSTLTIQRTQQEDSAVYLCASSFLGGPYEQYFGPGTRLTVT.

The chain recombines TRBV7-9 with TRBJ1-1; D is possibly TRBD1 (5 bases). V was pared by 0 bases and J by 0 bases, with 11 bases between. Germline lookup yields CDR1 SEHNR and CDR2 FQNEAQ (reference sequence). This CDR3 comprises 16 residues. As DNA, the CDR3 is TGTGCCAGCAGCTTAGCGGGGACTTATATGAACACTGAAGCTTTCTTT. It encodes CASSLAGTYMNTEAFF.

In this sample, this clone turned up a few times. The chain combines TRBV5-4 with TRBJ1-1; D is unclear. The CDR3 has 15 amino acids. V gave up 5 bases and J gave up 0 bases, with 14 bases separating them. Germline-derived CDR1 and CDR2 are SGHNT and YYREEE (reference sequence). CDR3 sequence reads: CASRARRELNTEAFF. The DNA of the CDR3 is TGTGCCAGCAGGGCGAGGAGGGAGTTGAACACTGAAGCTTTCTTT.

The rearrangement links TRBV11-2 to TRBJ1-3; D uncertain. Trimming left V 4 bases short and J 4 bases short, with 23 bases between. The CDR3 runs to 18 residues. The germline CDR1 and CDR2 sequences are SGHAT and FQNNGV. The CDR3 loop reads CASSSLRVFKGEGNTIYF. CDR3 nucleotides: TGTGCCAGCAGCTCCCTCCGGGTTTTCAAAGGTGAAGGAAACACCATATATTTT.

This rearrangement joins TRBV7-9 to TRBJ1-2, with D unclear. The germline V gene encodes CDR1 SEHNR and CDR2 FQNEAQ (reference sequence). The CDR3 loop spans 11 amino acids. V was pared by 5 bases and J by 5 bases, with 6 bases between. CDR3 DNA: TGTGCCAGCAGCGCGGGGTATGGCTACACCTTC. The encoded protein is CASSAGYGYTF. Full variable domain (remainder filled in from reference TRBV7-9 and TRBJ1-2): DTGVSQNPRHKITKRGQNVTFRCDPISEHNRLYWYRQTLGQGPEFLTYFQNEAQLEKSRLLSDRFSAERPKGSFSTLEIQRTEQGDSAMYLCASSAGYGYTFGSGTRLTVV.

As concerns this clone: The junction differs from germline at one of its ends, possibly a read error. V gene TRBV9 combines with J gene TRBJ1-2, with a possible D match to TRBD1 (6 bases). This CDR3 has 13 residues. Germline V gives CDR1 SGDLS, CDR2 YYNGEE. The CDR3 is CASSDTGQLSVAF. In DNA, the CDR3 is TGTGCCAGCAGTGATACAGGGCAACTATCCGTGGCCTTC.

The gene calls are TRBV7-9 and TRBJ1-5, with no clear D. Germline CDR1 and CDR2: SEHNR and FQNEAQ (reference sequence). V was clipped by 1 base and J by 0 bases, with 13 bases between them. The CDR3 has 17 residues. DNA of the CDR3: TGTGCCAGCAGCTTAGGAATGGGGAGTTATAGCAATCAGCCCCAGCATTTT. As protein: CASSLGMGSYSNQPQHF.

The genes are TRBV19 and TRBJ2-3; D is uncertain. Germline V gene lookup returns CDR1 LNHDA and CDR2 SQIVND (reference sequence). This CDR3 spans 16 amino acids. Trimming took off 4 bases at V and 2 bases at J, with 16 bases between the two ends. CDR3 in amino acids: CASSTDRWGNTDTQYF. The CDR3 DNA reads as TGTGCCAGTAGTACCGATAGATGGGGAAACACAGATACGCAGTATTTT.

V gene TRBV27 combines with J gene TRBJ1-4; unclear D gene. This CDR3 is built from 14 residues. V was trimmed by 7 bases and J by 0 bases, leaving 9 bases between them. Germline loops: CDR1 MNHEY, CDR2 SMNVEV (reference sequence). The CDR3 DNA reads TGTGCCAGCACTAGGACGTCAACTAATGAAAAACTGTTTTTT. This translates into CASTRTSTNEKLFF.

The rearrangement joins TRBV7-3 to TRBJ1-6; D gene unclear. The V and J ends lost 8 bases and 7 bases respectively, with 15 bases between them. The germline gives CDR1 SGHTA, CDR2 FQGTGA. This CDR3 has 14 residues. DNA for the CDR3: TGTGCCAGCGCCCTGATGGGAAGCAATTCACCCCTCCACTTT. Encoded protein: CASALMGSNSPLHF.

The rearrangement uses TRBV2 and TRBJ2-7, with D possibly matching TRBD2 (6 bases). V was trimmed by 9 bases and J by 2 bases, leaving 14 bases between them. The germline V gene encodes CDR1 SNHLY and CDR2 FYNNEI. The CDR3 is 13 residues long. CDR3 sequence reads: CASGTRSPYEQYF. CDR3 sequence (DNA): TGTGCCAGTGGGACTCGCAGTCCCTACGAGCAGTACTTC.

This clone was seen only once. This rearrangement joins TRBV19 to TRBJ2-1; TRBD1 agrees at 7 bases. CDR1 LNHDA and CDR2 SQIVND come from the germline V gene (reference sequence). Trimming at V came to 5 bases and at J to 2 bases, leaving 9 bases not matched to a gene. CDR3 size: 16 residues. CDR3 nucleotides: TGTGCCAGTAGTCTCCTGGGGACAGCAACCTACAATGAGCAGTTCTTC. The encoded protein is CASSLLGTATYNEQFF.

The V and J genes are TRBV4-1 and TRBJ1-3; 10 nucleotides align to TRBD1. With 4 bases clipped from V and 3 bases from J, the junction kept 9 bases outside the gene matches. The length of the CDR3 is 17 residues. CDR1 is MGHRA and CDR2 is YSYEKL in the germline V gene. CDR3 in DNA: TGCGCCAGCAGCCTAACCCGGGACAGGGGAGGTGGAAACACCATATATTTT. It codes for CASSLTRDRGGGNTIYF.

The J gene is TRBJ2-5, the V gene TRBV9; 13 bases align to TRBD2. The CDR3 extends over 14 amino acids. With V trimmed by 3 bases and J by 5 bases, 1 base remained unmatched. CDR1 SGDLS and CDR2 YYNGEE come from the germline V gene. The CDR3 DNA sequence: TGTGCCAGCAGCGAGACTAGCGGGAGGGAGACCCAGTACTTC. This gives the protein CASSETSGRETQYF.

The chain employs TRBV7-8 and TRBJ1-5; 7 nucleotides agree with TRBD1. The J segment lost 0 bases and the V segment lost 5 bases, leaving 4 bases of the junction unmatched. The germline CDR1 and CDR2 sequences are SGHVS and FQNEAQ. The CDR3 sequence is 15 residues long. The CDR3 nucleotides are TGTGCCAGCAGCCGGGACAGATATAGCAATCAGCCCCAGCATTTT. Translation: CASSRDRYSNQPQHF.

The chain joins TRBV9 to TRBJ2-4, with TRBD1 identical over 9 bases. Per germline, CDR1 SGDLS and CDR2 YYNGEE. The CDR3 has 13 amino acids. The trim removed 0 bases at V and 14 bases at J, leaving 6 bases unmatched. The CDR3 nucleotides are TGTGCCAGCAGCGTAGAGGTATGGACAGGGGAGTACTTC. It is translated as CASSVEVWTGEYF.

The chain is built from TRBV30 and TRBJ1-2; D remains ambiguous. The ends were cut back, 2 bases at V and 5 bases at J, with 9 bases in the middle. CDR3 size: 12 residues. Germline CDR1 reads GTSNPN; CDR2 reads SVGIG (reference sequence). The CDR3 DNA reads TGTGCCTGGAGTTATGATGCTTATGGCTACACCTTC. This translates into CAWSYDAYGYTF.

A few counts support this clone. CDR3 DNA sequence: TGTGCCAGCAGTTTATCGGTGGAGTACGAGCAGTACTTC. Translated, it gives CASSLSVEYEQYF. J is TRBJ2-7 and V is TRBV27; D remains ambiguous. Germline V gene data show CDR1 as MNHEY and CDR2 as SMNVEV (reference sequence). Trimming removed 0 bases from V and 4 bases from J, with 7 bases in between. The CDR3 is 13 residues long.

CDR3 sequence (DNA): TGTGCCAGCAGTTTGAGCTATGGCTACACCTTC. This gives the protein CASSLSYGYTF. V is TRBV28 and J is TRBJ1-2; D gene ambiguous. The germline V and J ends were trimmed by 3 bases and 4 bases, with 3 bases remaining between them. Germline CDR1 is MDHEN and CDR2 is SYDVKM. The CDR3 runs to 11 residues.